This T cell receptor (beta chain) appears in the sequencing data of a study of T cells in narcolepsy. Sequencing used immunoSEQ multiplex PCR; TCRdb keeps in-frame clones, though not all of them. The top ten clones hold roughly 1.4% of a sample with roughly 25,000 clones, approximately 85% of them seen once. Study results and caveats: Blood of same and different patients, but not healthy controls, reportedly held recurring autoreactive clonotypes. Autoreactive clone sequences were missing from some blood memory CD4+ repertoires.

This clone was picked up one time. Its antigen is unknown. CDR1 is SGHDT, CDR2 YYEEEE, per germline. The CDR3 extends over 16 amino acids. Trimming stripped 4 bases from V and 5 bases from J, with 18 bases between. The J gene is TRBJ2-2, the V gene TRBV5-6; possibly TRBD1 for D (6 bases). Sequenced: CD45RA- memory CD4+ T cells from PBMCs. The sequence came from a human donor with narcolepsy. The CDR3 nucleotides read TGTGCCAGCAGCCCCCAGCTACAGGGACGGACCGGGGAGCTGTTTTTT. It specifies CASSPQLQGRTGELFF.